This T cell receptor (beta chain) was identified during a study of blood T cell repertoires in COVID-19. Background on the study: The origin of the acute and convalescent COVID-19 samples was the United States, Italy and Spain.

Profiled with immunoSEQ multiplex PCR; TCRdb holds only in-frame clones, not every one. Of tens of thousands of clones listed, roughly nine tenths were seen once; the top ten hold 1.5% to 2%. V shed 2 bases and J shed 2 bases, with 12 bases lying between them. The CDR3 totals 15 residues. CDR1 is MDHEN, CDR2 SYDVKM, per germline. Material for sequencing was peripheral blood. This receptor was taken from a woman aged 45-65 years in a cohort sampled during active COVID-19. The gene calls are TRBV28 and TRBJ1-1, with D unclear. The CDR3 bases are TGTGCCAGCAGTTTACCCCGGGATGCAAACACTGAAGCTTTCTTT. It specifies CASSLPRDANTEAFF.